Listed here are 18 T cell receptor beta chains from one sample, sequenced in a study of T cell repertoires in cytomegalovirus infection. These receptors' antigens are unknown. TCRdb passed the reads through MiXCR, listing each CDR3 protein once. In the table there are 300,000 to 400,000 distinct CDR3 sequences, 20% to 25% of which are singletons. The sequencing used cultured PBMCs, collected from culture after CMV antigen stimulation. Receptors originate from a human donor in good health (CMV status not recorded). Some clones in this sample may be carry-over from other donors' samples.

CDR3 DNA: TGTGCCAGCAAACCTCGGACAGGCGGGCTAGGCTATGGCTACACCTTC. This codes for CASKPRTGGLGYGYTF. This chain links TRBV28 with TRBJ1-2; 7 bases agree with TRBD1. Germline-derived CDR1 and CDR2 are MDHEN and SYDVKM. CDR3 length: 16 residues. The V gene end was trimmed by 7 bases and the J gene end by 4 bases; junction bases not matched to a gene: 15.

This clonotype has a count of ten or more. The chain joins TRBV7-3 to TRBJ2-5; either TRBD1 or TRBD2 may fit D (7 bases each). The CDR3 runs to 14 residues. Germline V gene data show CDR1 as SGHTA and CDR2 as FQGTGA. Trimming cost V 5 bases and J 1 base, with 11 bases left between them. CDR3 residues: CASSSGTAQETQYF. The CDR3 region has the DNA TGTGCCAGCAGCAGCGGGACAGCCCAAGAGACCCAGTACTTC. The full variable domain, its missing parts supplied by reference TRBV7-3 and TRBJ2-5, is GAGVSQTPSNKVTEKGKYVELRCDPISGHTALYWYRQSLGQGPEFLIYFQGTGAADDSGLPNDRFFAVRPEGSVSTLKIQRTERGDSAVYLCASSSGTAQETQYFGPGTRLLVL.

The chain combines TRBV4-1 with TRBJ2-3, with 8 bases that match TRBD2. This CDR3 region has 16 residues. The V and J ends lost 0 bases and 5 bases, in that order; junction bases with no gene match: 7. Germline CDR1 and CDR2: MGHRA and YSYEKL. CDR3 coding DNA: TGCGCCAGCAGCCAAGAAGGCGGACTAGCCGGAGATACGCAGTATTTT. It encodes CASSQEGGLAGDTQYF.

The chain uses TRBV5-4 and TRBJ2-5, with unresolved D. The ends were cut back, 1 base at V and 0 bases at J, with 7 bases in the middle. The CDR3 spans 14 residues. CDR1 is SGHNT, CDR2 YYREEE, per germline (reference sequence). The CDR3 nucleotides read TGTGCCAGCAGCTTGCCTGCCAACCAAGAGACCCAGTACTTC. Translating it yields CASSLPANQETQYF.

This clonotype was found a few times. Mismatch with germline at one junction end may stem from a read error. The rearrangement links TRBV7-2 to TRBJ1-3; TRBD1 is a possible D gene (5 bases). This CDR3 is 14 amino acids long. The germline V gene has CDR1 SGHTA and CDR2 FQGNSA. Here the CDR3 reads CASTLQAVGNTIYF. The CDR3 bases are TGTGCCAGCACCTTACAGGCTGTAGGGAACACCATATATTTT. Full variable domain (rest looked up from reference TRBV7-2 and TRBJ1-3): GAGVSQSPSNKVTEKGKDVELRCDPISGHTALYWYRQSLGQGLEFLIYFQGNSAPDKSGLPSDRFSAERTGGSVSTLTIQRTQQEDSAVYLCASTLQAVGNTIYFGEGSWLTVV.

In this sample, this clonotype turned up a few times. The chain uses TRBV12-3 or TRBV12-4 and TRBJ1-1; 7 bases line up with TRBD1. CDR3 length: 14 amino acids. V gave up 6 bases and J gave up 2 bases; unmatched junction bases: 6. CDR3 nucleotide sequence: TGTGCCAGCAGCTACCGACAGGGCAACACTGAAGCTTTCTTT. Protein: CASSYRQGNTEAFF.

This clonotype has a count of ten or more. J is TRBJ2-3 and V is TRBV24-1, with TRBD1 matching 10 bases. This CDR3 region has 15 residues. Trimming removed 4 bases from V and 4 bases from J; junction bases left unmatched: 4. Per germline, CDR1 KGHDR and CDR2 SFDVKD. CDR3: CATSERQGAADTQYF. For the CDR3, the DNA is TGTGCCACCAGTGAGAGACAGGGGGCGGCAGATACGCAGTATTTT.

Ten or more counts support this clonotype. V gene TRBV7-9 combines with J gene TRBJ2-1; maybe TRBD2 (6 bases). Germline loops: CDR1 SEHNR, CDR2 FQNEAQ (reference sequence). CDR3 length: 15 residues. V lost 8 bases and J 2 bases, leaving 16 bases between the germline ends. The DNA of the CDR3 is TGTGCCAGCGGAGGGCTTCTGAGCGCCTACAATGAGCAGTTCTTC. Translated: CASGGLLSAYNEQFF.

A few counts support this clonotype. This rearrangement joins TRBV11-1 to TRBJ2-7, with 7 nucleotides matching TRBD1. The CDR3 is 15 amino acids. V lost 5 bases and J lost 0; bases outside the gene matches: 7. Germline values: CDR1 SGHAT, CDR2 FQDESV (reference sequence). CDR3 sequence: CASSANGQVSYEQYF. CDR3 nucleotide sequence: TGTGCCAGCAGCGCTAATGGACAGGTCTCCTACGAGCAGTACTTC.

This clonotype appeared many times. J is TRBJ2-5 and V is TRBV7-8; weak D call: TRBD2 (8 bases). The CDR3 is made up of 16 amino acids. V lost 4 bases and J lost 5, with 20 bases in between. CDR1 SGHVS and CDR2 FQNEAQ come from the germline V gene. The CDR3 reads CASSSPTGRGDETQYF. The CDR3 DNA reads as TGTGCCAGCAGCTCCCCGACAGGGCGGGGGGACGAGACCCAGTACTTC.

This clonotype was detected only a few times. The CDR3 DNA is TGTGCCAGCAGCCCGTACAGGGAGTCTAATGGCTACACCTTC. The encoded protein is CASSPYRESNGYTF. The chain combines TRBV7-2 with TRBJ1-2; a possible D gene is TRBD1 (6 bases). Trimming left V 5 bases short and J 6 bases short, with 16 bases between. Per germline, CDR1 SGHTA and CDR2 FQGNSA. The CDR3 sequence is 14 residues long.

This clonotype was seen only a few times. V is TRBV7-6 and J is TRBJ2-7; TRBD2 is a possible D gene (5 bases). V was pared by 5 bases and J by 3 bases, with 20 bases between. There are 16 residues in the CDR3. Germline V gives CDR1 SGHVS, CDR2 FNYEAQ. The DNA for the CDR3 is TGTGCCAGCAGCGAGGGTGTCTCCAGTCCCGACTACGAGCAGTACTTC. Encoded protein: CASSEGVSSPDYEQYF. The entire variable domain, with the rest obtained from reference TRBV7-6 and TRBJ2-7, is as follows: GAGVSQSPRYKVTKRGQDVALRCDPISGHVSLYWYRQALGQGPEFLTYFNYEAQQDKSGLPNDRFSAERPEGSISTLTIQRTEQRDSAMYRCASSEGVSSPDYEQYFGPGTRLTVT.

This CDR3 is CAISGPAPGLAGVNEQFF. In DNA form, the CDR3 reads TGTGCCATCAGTGGGCCCGCCCCGGGACTAGCGGGAGTCAATGAGCAGTTCTTC. The chain uses TRBV10-3 and TRBJ2-1; 14 bases align to TRBD2. CDR3 length: 18 residues. The V segment lost 4 bases and the J segment 6 bases; nucleotides outside the gene matches: 11. Germline CDR1 ENHRY, CDR2 SYGVKD.

This clonotype occurred a few times. The chain has TRBV6-6 and TRBJ2-3; D gene ambiguous. From germline, CDR1 is MNHNY and CDR2 SVGAGI (reference sequence). V was shortened by 6 bases and J by 0 bases, with 10 bases between the two germline ends. The CDR3 covers 14 residues. CDR3 protein: CASSQPTSTDTQYF. The CDR3 DNA reads as TGTGCCAGCAGCCAACCGACTAGCACAGATACGCAGTATTTT.

This clonotype was seen only a few times. The rearrangement joins TRBV20-1 to TRBJ2-3; TRBD2 agrees at 12 bases. This CDR3 comprises 16 residues. J gave up 5 bases and V 0 bases, and 6 bases lay outside the gene matches. Germline CDR1 reads DFQATT; CDR2 reads SNEGSKA (reference sequence). CDR3 in DNA: TGCAGTGCTAGAGATCCTAGCGGGAGGGCGGTAGATACGCAGTATTTT. Translation: CSARDPSGRAVDTQYF.

The chain links TRBV4-1 to TRBJ2-1; 7 nucleotides match TRBD2. The CDR3 length is 17 residues. V lost 0 bases to trimming and J lost 3 bases; unmatched junction nucleotides: 8. CDR1 is MGHRA and CDR2 is YSYEKL in the germline V gene. DNA for the CDR3: TGCGCCAGCAGCCAAGATCGTGGGGGACTAATCTACAATGAGCAGTTCTTC. Translation: CASSQDRGGLIYNEQFF.

The V call is TRBV5-4, the J call TRBJ2-3; tentatively, D is TRBD2 (5 bases). There are 13 residues in the CDR3. V was pared by 4 bases and J by 5 bases, with 11 bases between. In germline, CDR1 is SGHNT, CDR2 YYREEE (reference sequence). CDR3 amino acids: CASSLPGEDTQYF. CDR3 nucleotides: TGTGCCAGCAGCCTCCCCGGGGAAGATACGCAGTATTTT.

This clonotype occurred once. The J gene is TRBJ1-6, the V gene TRBV5-5; 9 bases map to TRBD1. This CDR3 has 17 amino acids. CDR1 SGHKS and CDR2 YYEKEE come from the germline V gene (reference sequence). V dropped 1 base and J dropped 7; count of bases not matched to a gene: 9. CDR3 sequence reads: CASSLPGQGFSNSPLHF. CDR3 bases: TGTGCCAGCAGCTTGCCCGGACAGGGGTTCTCCAATTCACCCCTCCACTTT.